The text below deals with one T cell receptor beta chain. These data belong to a study of shared clonotypes between healthy human individuals. Using immunoSEQ multiplex PCR, the repertoire was profiled, and TCRdb retains in-frame clones only, with some absent. The table has some 2.3 million clones, 90% to 95% seen once; the top ten hold about 0.37%. The TCR comes from a man younger than 35 in good health. Some clones in this sample may be carry-over from other donors' samples. The sample consisted of naive CD4+ T cells from PBMCs. The subset denotes: CD45RA+ positively selected.

CDR3 sequence reads: CASTTRRGPGETQYF. CDR3 DNA sequence: TGTGCCAGCACCACCCGCCGGGGCCCGGGGGAGACCCAGTACTTC. The chain uses TRBV6-5 and TRBJ2-5; TRBD1 or TRBD2 may be the D gene (5 bases each). The V and J ends lost 7 bases and 5 bases respectively, with 20 bases between them. This CDR3 has 15 amino acids. Germline CDR1 MNHEY, CDR2 SVGAGI.